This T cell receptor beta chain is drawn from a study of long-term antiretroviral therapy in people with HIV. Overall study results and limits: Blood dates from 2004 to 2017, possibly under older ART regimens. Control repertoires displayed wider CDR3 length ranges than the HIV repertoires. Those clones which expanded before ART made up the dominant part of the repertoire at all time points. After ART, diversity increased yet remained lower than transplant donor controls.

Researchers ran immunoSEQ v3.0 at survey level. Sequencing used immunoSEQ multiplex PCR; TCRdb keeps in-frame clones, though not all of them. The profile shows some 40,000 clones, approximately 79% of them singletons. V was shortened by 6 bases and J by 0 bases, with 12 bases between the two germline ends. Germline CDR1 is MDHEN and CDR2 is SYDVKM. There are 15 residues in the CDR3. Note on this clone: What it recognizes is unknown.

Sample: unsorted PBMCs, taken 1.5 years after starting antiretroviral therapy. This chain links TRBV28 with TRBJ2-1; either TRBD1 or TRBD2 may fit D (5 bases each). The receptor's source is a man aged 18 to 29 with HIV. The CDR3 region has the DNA TGTGCCAGCAGAGGGGACCTCAGCTCCTACAATGAGCAGTTCTTC. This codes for CASRGDLSSYNEQFF. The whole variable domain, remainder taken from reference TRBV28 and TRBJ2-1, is DVKVTQSSRYLVKRTGEKVFLECVQDMDHENMFWYRQDPGLGLRLIYFSYDVKMKEKGDIPEGYSVSREKKERFSLILESASTNQTSMYLCASRGDLSSYNEQFFGPGTRLTVL.